This is a list of T cell receptor beta chains from one sample in a study of blood T cell repertoires in COVID-19. Produced via immunoSEQ multiplex PCR; TCRdb's table is partial and in-frame only. The sample yields over 90,000 clones, 84% seen once. Material: peripheral blood. The receptors derive from a man aged 35-49 years with active or convalescent COVID-19. Both conserved end residues are part of each CDR3. The D gene is left open where the match is weak. Not all rows give a size; the values are once, few, many and, for expanded clones, a class.

abundance,j_gene,v_gene,len,d_gene,CDR3aa,CDR3nt
NA,TRBJ2-3,TRBV5-1,14,TRBD2,CASSPGGAPDTQYF,TGCGCCAGCAGCCCGGGGGGGGCCCCAGATACGCAGTATTTT
NA,TRBJ2-2,TRBV7-8,14,NA,CASSSSANTGELFF,TGTGCCAGCAGCTCCAGCGCGAACACCGGGGAGCTGTTTTTT
NA,TRBJ1-2,TRBV19,14,TRBD1,CASTRDRGNYGYTF,TGTGCCAGTACCCGGGACAGGGGAAACTATGGCTACACCTTC
NA,TRBJ2-5,TRBV7-2,16,NA,CASSLVAGATTAAQYF,TGTGCCAGCAGCTTAGTCGCCGGTGCTACGACCGCGGCCCAGTACTTC
NA,TRBJ2-1,TRBV11-3,15,TRBD2,CASSLSSGANNEQFF,TGTGCCAGCAGCTTATCGAGCGGGGCTAACAATGAGCAGTTCTTC
few,TRBJ1-2,TRBV6-6,14,TRBD1,CASSLGQGADGYTF,TGTGCCAGCAGTTTGGGACAGGGGGCTGATGGCTACACCTTC
NA,TRBJ2-1,TRBV9,16,NA,CASSPQEGRSGNEQFF,TGTGCCAGCAGCCCTCAGGAGGGGAGGTCTGGCAATGAGCAGTTCTTC
NA,TRBJ2-3,TRBV5-1,14,TRBD1,CASSPRTGSDTQYF,TGCGCCAGCAGCCCGCGGACAGGGTCAGATACGCAGTATTTT
NA,TRBJ1-4,TRBV2,16,NA,CASSDPGWTSNEKLFF,TGTGCCAGCAGTGACCCAGGGTGGACGTCTAATGAAAAACTGTTTTTT
few,TRBJ2-1,TRBV9,12,NA,CASSAANNEQFF,TGTGCCAGCAGCGCCGCGAACAATGAGCAGTTCTTC
NA,TRBJ2-6,TRBV7-6,13,NA,CASSGFGANVLTF,TGTGCCAGCTCCGGGTTTGGGGCCAACGTCCTGACTTTC
NA,TRBJ1-4,TRBV3-1/TRBV3-2,15,NA,CASSQAGGINEKLFF,TGTGCCAGCAGCCAAGCCGGGGGAATCAATGAAAAACTGTTTTTT
NA,TRBJ2-3,TRBV28,15,TRBD1,CASNAGTGLIDTQYF,TGTGCCAGCAATGCCGGGACAGGTTTGATAGATACGCAGTATTTT
NA,TRBJ1-2,TRBV27,13,TRBD1,CASSDRAISGYTF,TGTGCCAGCAGTGACAGGGCCATTTCGGGCTACACCTTC
NA,TRBJ1-1,TRBV15,14,TRBD1,CATRRDRANTEAFF,TGTGCCACCAGGAGAGACAGGGCGAACACTGAAGCTTTCTTT
NA,TRBJ2-1,TRBV27,13,TRBD2,CASRAGGRNEQFF,TGTGCCAGCAGGGCGGGGGGCCGGAATGAGCAGTTCTTC